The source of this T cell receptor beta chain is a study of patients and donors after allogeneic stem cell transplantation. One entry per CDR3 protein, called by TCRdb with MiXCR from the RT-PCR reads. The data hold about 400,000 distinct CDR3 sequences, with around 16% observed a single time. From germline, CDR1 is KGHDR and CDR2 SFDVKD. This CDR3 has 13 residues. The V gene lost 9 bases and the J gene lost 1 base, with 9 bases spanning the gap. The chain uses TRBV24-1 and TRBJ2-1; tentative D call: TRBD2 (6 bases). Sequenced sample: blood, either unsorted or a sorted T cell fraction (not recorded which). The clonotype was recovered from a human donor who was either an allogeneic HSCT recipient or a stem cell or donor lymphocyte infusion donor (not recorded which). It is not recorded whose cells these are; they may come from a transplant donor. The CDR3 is CATGGGSYNEQFF. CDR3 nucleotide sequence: TGTGCCACCGGGGGAGGATCCTACAATGAGCAGTTCTTC.